The clone carrying this T cell receptor beta chain is judged medium-sized. MiXCR, run by TCRdb on the 5' RACE reads, gives a single entry per CDR3 protein. Among about 55,000 distinct CDR3 sequences listed, more than 12% were seen once. This specimen comes from a study of early T cells in non-severe SARS-CoV-2 infection. There are 14 residues in the CDR3. CDR1 and CDR2 (germline): MDHEN, SYDVKM. V was cut by 3 bases and J by 0 bases, with 9 bases left in between. The sample here was whole blood, taken at baseline. The chain is built from TRBV28 and TRBJ2-7, with D perhaps TRBD2 (5 bases). This sequence originates from an adult who was a healthcare worker with PCR-confirmed SARS-CoV-2 infection or an uninfected control (not recorded which). The CDR3 here is CASSLDWLSYEQYF. CDR3 nucleotide sequence: TGTGCCAGCAGTTTGGACTGGCTCTCCTACGAGCAGTACTTC.